The following is a T cell receptor (beta chain) sequence with its context. The V gene's germline CDR1 is SGHRS and CDR2 YFSETQ. J was trimmed by 2 bases and V by 3 bases; bases with no gene match: 4. CDR3 length equals 14 residues. Original handling: The authors estimated nucleated cell counts from reference gene primer amplification. This table comes from immunoSEQ multiplex PCR, and its TCRdb copy is limited to in-frame clones, with some not included. The DNA was the basis for D and trimming; V, J and clone size are from that table. The sample lists several thousand clones, less than 90% seen once, with about 20% in the top ten. This entry comes from a study of blood T cell repertoires in COVID-19. Background on the study: From the United States, Italy and Spain came samples of acute and convalescent COVID-19.

Sequencing used peripheral blood. The receptor was derived from a human donor in a cohort sampled during active COVID-19. This rearrangement joins TRBV5-1 to TRBJ2-5; 7 nucleotides align to TRBD1. CDR3 nucleotide sequence: TGCGCCAGCAGCTCACAGGGGACGCAAGAGACCCAGTACTTC. Its protein product is CASSSQGTQETQYF.